Shown below are 22 T cell receptor beta chains from a single sample sequenced in a study of OX40 agonist ivuxolimab in advanced cancers. Repertoires were generated with immunoSEQ multiplex PCR, while TCRdb's copy carries only in-frame clones and drops some. The sample contains about 89,000 clones, about 88% of which appear only once. This material consisted of CD4+ or CD8+ T cells sorted from blood, taken in a trial of the OX40 agonist ivuxolimab. All receptors come from an adult with an advanced solid tumor such as melanoma, head and neck, liver or kidney cancer.

The rearrangement links TRBV5-4 to TRBJ2-5; 13 bases agree with TRBD2. This CDR3 has 16 residues. The V and J ends lost 5 bases and 1 base, in that order; junction bases with no gene match: 5. Germline V gene sequence: CDR1 SGHNT, CDR2 YYREEE (reference sequence). CDR3 coding DNA: TGTGCCAGCAGTCGGACTAGCGGGGGCCCCCAAGAGACCCAGTACTTC. It encodes CASSRTSGGPQETQYF.

This chain uses TRBV29-1 with TRBJ2-7; D possibly corresponds to TRBD1 (6 bases). This CDR3 comprises 11 residues. Germline loops: CDR1 SQVTM, CDR2 ANQGSEA. V was shortened by 7 bases and J by 3 bases, with 10 bases between the two germline ends. CDR3 sequence reads: CSAQQGYEQYF. For the CDR3, the DNA is TGCAGCGCTCAACAGGGCTACGAGCAGTACTTC.

The V call is TRBV27, the J call TRBJ2-7; 11 bases map to TRBD1. Germline values: CDR1 MNHEY, CDR2 SMNVEV (reference sequence). The CDR3 totals 16 residues. Germline trimming cut 4 bases from V and 6 bases from J; bases unmatched to any gene: 11. The CDR3 DNA follows: TGTGCCAGCAGTTCGGGACAGGGGGGAACCCCCTCCGAGCAGTACTTC. Its protein product is CASSSGQGGTPSEQYF.

V and J are TRBV6-6 and TRBJ1-5; 7 bases are shared with TRBD1. Germline trimming cut 7 bases from V and 2 bases from J; bases unmatched to any gene: 2. The CDR3 has 13 residues. Germline values: CDR1 MNHNY, CDR2 SVGAGI (reference sequence). CDR3 amino acids: CASTTGGNQPQHF. The CDR3 DNA follows: TGTGCCAGCACCACAGGGGGCAATCAGCCCCAGCATTTT.

This rearrangement joins TRBV5-4 to TRBJ2-3; 12 positions agree with TRBD2. The J segment lost 7 bases and the V segment lost 0 bases, leaving 3 bases of the junction unmatched. The CDR3 totals 15 residues. The germline gives CDR1 SGHNT, CDR2 YYREEE (reference sequence). For the CDR3, the DNA is TGTGCCAGCAGCTTGGAACTAGCGGGGGGCCATACGCAGTATTTT. Translating gives CASSLELAGGHTQYF.

This sequence joins TRBV6-5 and TRBJ1-3, with 10 bases fitting TRBD1. V was clipped by 6 bases and J by 4 bases; unmatched bases: 3. The CDR3 length is 14 residues. CDR1 and CDR2 from the germline V gene are MNHEY and SVGAGI. The CDR3 DNA reads TGTGCCAGCAGGACAGGGGGCTTCGGAAACACCATATATTTT. It encodes CASRTGGFGNTIYF.

The rearrangement joins TRBV10-2 to TRBJ2-5; D is uncertain. The CDR3 totals 12 residues. Germline CDR1 and CDR2: WSHSY and SAAADI. V lost 5 bases to trimming and J lost 5 bases, with 9 bases between them. CDR3 loop: CASSIAGETQYF. CDR3 bases: TGCGCCAGCAGTATAGCTGGGGAGACCCAGTACTTC.

The chain is built from TRBV6-1 and TRBJ1-5; D is perhaps TRBD1 (5 bases). V gave up 4 bases and J gave up 6 bases, with 13 bases separating them. The length of the CDR3 is 14 residues. The V gene's germline CDR1 is MNHNS and CDR2 SASEGT. Here the CDR3 reads CASSGSSRGQPQHF. The CDR3 coding sequence is TGTGCCAGCAGTGGCTCTAGTAGGGGTCAGCCCCAGCATTTT.

The sample holds one count of this clone. The chain links TRBV6-6 to TRBJ2-1, with 9 bases that match TRBD2. This CDR3 is built from 15 residues. V shed 8 bases, J shed 7 bases, and the junction held 12 bases outside the gene matches. The germline V gene has CDR1 MNHNY and CDR2 SVGAGI (reference sequence). CDR3 sequence: CASAREGGPRNEQFF. In DNA, the CDR3 is TGTGCCAGCGCGCGGGAGGGGGGGCCGAGGAATGAGCAGTTCTTC.

This rearrangement joins TRBV18 to TRBJ1-4; a possible D gene is TRBD1 (5 bases). Germline V gene lookup returns CDR1 KGHSH and CDR2 LQKENI. V was clipped by 6 bases and J by 5 bases, with 16 bases between them. CDR3 length: 15 residues. In nucleotides, the CDR3 is TGTGCCAGCTCCCCCCCGGGACTCCAGAATGAAAAACTGTTTTTT. Translation: CASSPPGLQNEKLFF.

This clone was counted once. The sample contains more than one DNA sequence encoding this CDR3. The rearrangement joins TRBV2 to TRBJ1-2; perhaps TRBD1 as D (5 bases). The CDR3 extends over 12 amino acids. Looked up from germline, CDR1 is SNHLY and CDR2 is FYNNEI. The V end lost 2 bases, the J end lost 7 bases, and 8 bases lay between the germline ends. CDR3 loop: CASSEQGSGYTF. The CDR3 nucleotides are TGTGCCAGCAGTGAACAGGGCTCTGGCTACACCTTC.

CDR3 DNA sequence: TGCGCCAGCAGCCAGGCCCCTGTACGGGAGCAGTACTTC. This sequence encodes CASSQAPVREQYF. The chain couples TRBV4-1 to TRBJ2-7; the D is unclear. Trimming left V 3 bases short and J 7 bases short, with 13 bases between. The CDR3 runs to 13 residues. Germline CDR1 and CDR2: MGHRA and YSYEKL.

The chain recombines TRBV29-1 with TRBJ2-2; TRBD1 is a possible D gene (5 bases). V dropped 4 bases and J dropped 8 bases, with 14 bases sitting between them. The CDR3 loop spans 13 amino acids. Germline CDR1 is SQVTM and CDR2 is ANQGSEA. This chain's CDR3 is CSVGTGGRGELFF. The CDR3 DNA follows: TGCAGCGTTGGAACAGGCGGCAGGGGGGAGCTGTTTTTT.

This chain joins TRBV5-1 and TRBJ1-6; D remains ambiguous. This CDR3 is built from 16 residues. V lost 0 bases and J lost 0, with 7 bases in between. Germline CDR1 is SGHRS and CDR2 is YFSETQ. The CDR3 DNA sequence: TGCGCCAGCAGCTTGGGAGATACCTCCTATAATTCACCCCTCCACTTT. Encoded protein: CASSLGDTSYNSPLHF.

This chain links TRBV5-1 with TRBJ2-5; 12 bases are shared with TRBD2. The trim removed 2 bases at V and 4 bases at J, leaving 6 bases unmatched. This CDR3 is built from 16 residues. Germline V gene data show CDR1 as SGHRS and CDR2 as YFSETQ. The DNA of the CDR3 is TGCGCCAGCAGCTTTGGGGCTAGCGGGGGGGCAGAGACCCAGTACTTC. The encoded protein is CASSFGASGGAETQYF. The entire variable domain, with the rest obtained from reference TRBV5-1 and TRBJ2-5, is as follows: KAGVTQTPRYLIKTRGQQVTLSCSPISGHRSVSWYQQTPGQGLQFLFEYFSETQRNKGNFPGRFSGRQFSNSRSEMNVSTLELGDSALYLCASSFGASGGAETQYFGPGTRLLVL.

V gene TRBV11-3 combines with J gene TRBJ2-2; either TRBD1 or TRBD2 may fit D (7 bases each). The CDR3 length is 16 residues. V was shortened by 5 bases and J by 3 bases, with 16 bases between the two germline ends. Looked up from germline, CDR1 is SGHNT and CDR2 is YENEEA. CDR3: CASSSRGGQHTGELFF. CDR3 nucleotides: TGTGCCAGCAGCAGCAGGGGGGGGCAACACACCGGGGAGCTGTTTTTT.

The genes are TRBV5-4 and TRBJ1-2, with 7 positions matching TRBD1. CDR3 size: 15 residues. CDR1 and CDR2 (germline): SGHNT, YYREEE (reference sequence). The trim removed 3 bases at V and 6 bases at J, leaving 11 bases unmatched. CDR3 DNA: TGTGCCAGCAGCTCGACACGACAGGGAGGCGATGGCTACACCTTC. Protein product: CASSSTRQGGDGYTF.

The J gene is TRBJ2-7, the V gene TRBV6-5; D is undetermined. CDR1 MNHEY and CDR2 SVGAGI come from the germline V gene. This CDR3 region has 13 residues. Trimming took 2 bases from V and 3 from J, leaving 8 bases between them. The CDR3, as DNA: TGTGCCAGCAGTTACCCTAGACACTACGAGCAGTACTTC. Translation gives CASSYPRHYEQYF.

The chain employs TRBV5-4 and TRBJ2-5, with D perhaps TRBD1 or TRBD2 (5 bases each). The germline gives CDR1 SGHNT, CDR2 YYREEE (reference sequence). V was clipped by 4 bases and J by 2 bases, with 15 bases between them. The CDR3 extends over 15 amino acids. CDR3 sequence reads: CASSRGADPQETQYF. The CDR3 nucleotides read TGTGCCAGCAGCCGAGGGGCGGACCCTCAAGAGACCCAGTACTTC.

As regards this clone: Other DNA sequences in the sample encode the same CDR3. The chain combines TRBV18 with TRBJ2-7, with D possibly matching TRBD1 (5 bases). V lost 0 bases to trimming and J lost 3 bases, with 9 bases between them. Germline CDR1 and CDR2: KGHSH and LQKENI. The CDR3 has 14 residues. CDR3 nucleotide sequence: TGTGCCAGCTCACCACCCAGGGAACGCTACGAGCAGTACTTC. It encodes CASSPPRERYEQYF. Complete variable domain (other parts from reference TRBV18 and TRBJ2-7): NAGVMQNPRHLVRRRGQEARLRCSPMKGHSHVYWYRQLPEEGLKFMVYLQKENIIDESGMPKERFSAEFPKEGPSILRIQQVVRGDSAAYFCASSPPRERYEQYFGPGTRLTVT.

This rearrangement joins TRBV7-9 to TRBJ1-1; D gene unclear. The CDR3 is 11 amino acids. V was shortened by 4 bases and J by 3 bases, with 3 bases between the two germline ends. The V gene's germline CDR1 is SEHNR and CDR2 FQNEAQ (reference sequence). The CDR3 spells CASSSYTEAFF. Written as DNA, the CDR3 is TGTGCCAGCAGCTCTTACACTGAAGCTTTCTTT.

Written as DNA, the CDR3 is TGTGCCAGCAGTCCGAACACTGAAGCTTTCTTT. Translating it yields CASSPNTEAFF. The V and J genes are TRBV6-1 and TRBJ1-1; no clear D. The CDR3 runs 11 residues. Germline V lookup: CDR1 MNHNS, CDR2 SASEGT. The V end was cut by 5 bases, the J end by 1 base, with 2 bases between.